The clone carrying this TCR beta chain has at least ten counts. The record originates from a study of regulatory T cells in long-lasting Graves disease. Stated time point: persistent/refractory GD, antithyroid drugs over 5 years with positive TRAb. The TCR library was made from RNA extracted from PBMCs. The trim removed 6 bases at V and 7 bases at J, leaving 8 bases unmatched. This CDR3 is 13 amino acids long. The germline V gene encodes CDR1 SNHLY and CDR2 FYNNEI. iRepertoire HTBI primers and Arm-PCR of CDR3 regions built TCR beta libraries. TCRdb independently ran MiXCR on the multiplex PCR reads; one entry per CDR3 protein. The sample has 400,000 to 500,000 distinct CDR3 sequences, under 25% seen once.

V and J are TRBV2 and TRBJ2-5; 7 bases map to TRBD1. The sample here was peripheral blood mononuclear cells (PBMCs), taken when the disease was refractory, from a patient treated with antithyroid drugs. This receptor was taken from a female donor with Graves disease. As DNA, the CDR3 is TGTGCCAGCAGGGGACAGAGCTCAGGGACCCAGTACTTC. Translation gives CASRGQSSGTQYF.